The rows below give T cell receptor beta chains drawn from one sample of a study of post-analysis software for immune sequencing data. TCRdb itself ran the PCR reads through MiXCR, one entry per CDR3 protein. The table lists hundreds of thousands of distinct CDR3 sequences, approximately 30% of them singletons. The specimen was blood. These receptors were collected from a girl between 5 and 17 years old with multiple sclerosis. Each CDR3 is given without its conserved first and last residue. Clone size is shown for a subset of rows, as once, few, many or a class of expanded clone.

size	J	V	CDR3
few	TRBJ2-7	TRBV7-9	ASSARWGTGSYEQY
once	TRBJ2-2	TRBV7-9	ASPKGGAPNTGELF
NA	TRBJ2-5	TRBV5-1	ASTPQGASQETQY
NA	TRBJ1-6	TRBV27	ASSFWDRGSYNSPLH
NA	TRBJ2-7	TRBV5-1	ASSLGLPNYEQY
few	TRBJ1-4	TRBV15	ATSRDGSGGEKLF
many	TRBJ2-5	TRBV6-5	ASSLGQGGTQY
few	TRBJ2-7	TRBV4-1	ASSPTSGNSYEQY
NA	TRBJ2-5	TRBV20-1	SAQERTQY
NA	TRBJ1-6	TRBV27	ASSVTVSVMSPLH
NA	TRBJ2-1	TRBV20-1	SASHQRGAANEQF
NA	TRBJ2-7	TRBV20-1	SASRVNLYEQY
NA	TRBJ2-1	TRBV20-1	SATMAISYNEQF
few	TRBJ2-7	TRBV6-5	ASSYGGRGEQY
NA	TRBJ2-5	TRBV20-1	SDRLSSGGETQY
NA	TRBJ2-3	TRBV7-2	AGRRGGSTDTQY
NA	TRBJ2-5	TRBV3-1	ASSQGGRAGMKETQY
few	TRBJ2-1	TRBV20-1	SARKREQF
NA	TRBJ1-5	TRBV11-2	ASSTGDYSNQPQH
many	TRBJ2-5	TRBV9	ASSVGGGETQY
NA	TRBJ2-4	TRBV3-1	ASSPWGGLNENIQY
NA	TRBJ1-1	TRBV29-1	SVTGAGNTEAF
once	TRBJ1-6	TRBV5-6	ASSLRAGGENSPLH
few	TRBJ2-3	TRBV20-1	RDGRNTDTQY
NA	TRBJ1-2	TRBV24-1	ATSDRGQGKGYT
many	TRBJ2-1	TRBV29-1	SVGWWNEQF
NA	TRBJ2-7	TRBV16	ASSRQATSYEQY
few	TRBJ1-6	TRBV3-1	ASSRQSSPLH
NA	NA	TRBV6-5	ASRLKGLAFTEQY